The next 8 T cell receptor beta chains were all read from a single sample in a study of monozygotic twins with inflammatory bowel disease. TCRdb reanalyzed the 5' RACE reads and collapses them to one entry per CDR3 protein, without DNA. This sample's table reports approximately 110,000 distinct CDR3 sequences. Input material: blood. These receptors all stem from a human donor with ulcerative colitis or Crohn's disease, or a healthy co-twin of an affected twin (not recorded which).

This CDR3 reads CASSQDVLYTGGNTEAFF. The rearrangement links TRBV4-3 to TRBJ1-1; TCRdb selects TRBD1, and the lack of DNA leaves this call unchecked. Germline V gene data show CDR1 as LGHNA and CDR2 as YSLEER. The CDR3 contains 18 residues.

V gene TRBV12-3 or TRBV12-4 combines with J gene TRBJ2-2; TCRdb selects TRBD2, and the lack of DNA leaves this call unchecked. The CDR3 has 19 amino acids. This chain's CDR3 is CASSPGTSGGAENTGELFF.

The rearrangement links TRBV12-3 or TRBV12-4 to TRBJ1-1; absent DNA, TCRdb's TRBD1 call cannot be checked. The CDR3 covers 13 residues. CDR3 residues: CASTMGQNTEAFF.

The J gene is TRBJ2-1, the V gene TRBV7-6; TCRdb reports TRBD1, a call that lacks DNA to check it against. The CDR3 loop spans 15 amino acids. Germline CDR1 is SGHVS and CDR2 is FNYEAQ. The CDR3 protein is CASSLRQEMYNEQFF.

The rearrangement links TRBV5-5 to TRBJ1-5; TCRdb designates TRBD1, a call that cannot be tested without DNA. Germline V gives CDR1 SGHKS, CDR2 YYEKEE (reference sequence). The CDR3 runs 15 residues. The CDR3 spells CASSGARDLNQPQHF. The complete variable domain, with remaining parts taken from reference TRBV5-5 and TRBJ1-5, reads DAGVTQSPTHLIKTRGQQVTLRCSPISGHKSVSWYQQVLGQGPQFIFQYYEKEERGRGNFPDRFSARQFPNYSSELNVNALLLGDSALYLCASSGARDLNQPQHFGDGTRLSIL.

The chain couples TRBV12-3 or TRBV12-4 to TRBJ2-1; lacking DNA, the TRBD2 call made by TCRdb goes unchecked. This CDR3 is built from 15 residues. This CDR3 reads CASSLTSGTLNEQFF.

The V call is TRBV5-4, the J call TRBJ1-4; TCRdb's D call, TRBD1, is unchecked because there is no DNA. Germline values: CDR1 SGHNT, CDR2 YYREEE (reference sequence). The CDR3 has 16 residues. Here the CDR3 reads CASSDRDSIANEKLFF.

This chain joins TRBV28 and TRBJ1-1; TCRdb reports TRBD1, a call that lacks DNA to check it against. CDR1 MDHEN and CDR2 SYDVKM come from the germline V gene. The CDR3 contains 13 residues. The CDR3 region is CASTIWGRTEAFF.